This T cell receptor (beta chain) stems from a study of blood T cells in healthy people across ages (dated by TCRdb to between 2014 and 2017). About the full investigation: In model experiments, roughly one uniquely barcoded TCR beta cDNA molecule per two T cells was captured by template switching. The donors were divided into four age groups: young (average approximately 17 years), middle-aged (around 37), aged (approximately 59) and long-lived (about 90). To track age-related changes in TCR beta repertoire diversity, the study relied on deep sequencing normalized with unique cDNA molecular identifiers. Two additional independent replicas of 1 million unique cDNA reads from the same blood draw were analyzed for two donors (one aged 18 to 30 and one aged 80 or older). To avoid experimental bias, donors of different ages were spread randomly across the sequencing lanes.

As concerns this clonotype: The antigen this receptor binds is unknown. Base qualities were left out, and no much larger clone turns up one base away.

The library was produced with 5' RACE. The reads were generated on an Illumina HiSeq 2500. A second PCR of roughly 6 to 12 cycles was run with a J-beta primer mix and a sample-barcoded 5' primer. A unique molecular identifier was introduced onto each TCR beta cDNA molecule by a template-switch 5' adaptor carrying 12 random nucleotides. Each sample yielded at least 3 million CDR3-containing paired-end reads. First-strand cDNA synthesis was performed from all RNA using the Mint cDNA synthesis kit, with priming by a TRBC-specific oligonucleotide. All cDNA was treated with uracil-DNA glycosylase and then went through a first 18-cycle PCR with the universal primers M1SS and BC2_uni_R. From the authors' description of their analysis: Normalization of each sample was performed by random selection of 1 million high-quality reads, each carrying a distinct molecular identifier. Instead of being binned into consensus sequences, reads with shared molecular identifiers were discarded. MiTCR, set to a Q25 quality threshold and the strictest error-elimination algorithm, was used for CDR3 identification, clonotype clustering and error correction. Lower-bound total TCR beta diversity was estimated with a nonparametric unseen species model using Euler transformation. TCRdb reanalyzed the raw reads on its own, using fastp at Q25 for trimming and MiXCR for clone calling, and kept in-frame beta chains. When rows share a CDR3 protein, they turn into one entry using the most common DNA and genes. What appears here as the V and J calls and clone size reflects TCRdb's work, not the paper's. For this sample there are roughly 800,000 distinct CDR3 sequences; over 45% appear just once. The ten largest clonotypes hold 22% of the sample.

CDR1 and CDR2, looked up from the germline V gene, are SGHTA and FQGNSA. V is reduced by 3 bases and J by 6 bases, leaving a spacing of 12 bases between them. There are 13 amino acids in the CDR3, from cysteine to phenylalanine inclusive. Of the read, only the CDR3 DNA is kept; its 39 bases are in frame from base 1. Study-level results and caveats: Observed TCR beta diversity per million T cells fell roughly linearly with age, and a significant reduction was already apparent by age approximately 41. Conclusive comparison of naive and antigen-experienced compartments was prevented by the profiling of bulk unsorted PBMCs. Observed TCR beta diversity correlated strongly with the percentage of naive T cells measured by flow cytometry. Estimates of total diversity from one million sequenced T cells were regarded as lower bounds and underestimates. The CMV infection status of donors was not known, potentially confounding age-related changes in expanded clonotypes. Compared with the aged group, more naive CD4+ T cells, fewer expanded clones and increased TCR diversity were shown by the long-lived group, suggesting age selection.

The approximately 40 donors, aged roughly 6 to 95 years, were systemically healthy Caucasian individuals from Russia. Each donor gave 8 to 10 milliliters of peripheral blood, drawn into EDTA-treated Vacutainer tubes. Ficoll-Paque density-gradient centrifugation was used to isolate PBMCs, with at least 6 million per sample. Trizol reagent was used to extract total RNA from PBMCs, with at least 6 micrograms per sample. The percentages of naive CD45RAhigh/CD27high T cells were determined by flow cytometry on a PBMC aliquot from every donor. The rearrangement joined TRBV7-2 to TRBJ2-7, with a weak D call of TRBD2 (6 bases match). This TCR was sampled from a man aged 25 to 45 in good health. Sequences were obtained from blood. The CDR3 protein is CASSFRTSSEQYF. The DNA sequence reads TGTGCCAGCAGCTTCCGAACTAGCTCCGAGCAGTACTTC.